Shown below are 3 T cell receptor beta chains from a single sample sequenced in a study of identical twins. MiXCR, run by TCRdb on the 5' RACE reads, gives a single entry per CDR3 protein. This table has just under 650,000 distinct CDR3 sequences, around 7.4% appearing once. The sample was also linked to a second study, of yellow fever vaccine responses in identical twins.

Sequencing was done on a sample of PBMCs. These receptors all stem from a woman in her late teens or twenties in good health.

V is TRBV18 and J is TRBJ2-1; tentatively, D is TRBD2 (5 bases). This CDR3 is built from 13 residues. From germline, CDR1 is KGHSH and CDR2 LQKENI. V was shortened by 0 bases and J by 5 bases, with 5 bases between the two germline ends. This CDR3 is CASSPPGDNEQFF. In DNA, the CDR3 is TGTGCCAGCTCACCACCGGGAGACAATGAGCAGTTCTTC.

This clonotype was seen only a few times. V usage is TRBV15 and J usage is TRBJ2-7; D gene uncertain. This CDR3 has 14 amino acids. V lost 0 bases, J lost 3 bases, and 9 bases lay in between. Per germline, CDR1 LNHNV and CDR2 YYDKDF (reference sequence). In DNA, the CDR3 is TGTGCCACCAGCAGAGATCCGGGCAGCTACGAGCAGTACGTC. It translates to CATSRDPGSYEQYV.

V gene TRBV12-3 or TRBV12-4 combines with J gene TRBJ2-1; TRBD2 matches 9 bases. V trimming: 1 base; J trimming: 5 bases; junction bases outside the gene matches: 6. The CDR3 is made up of 16 amino acids. This CDR3 reads CASSLVSGLANNEQFF. In DNA form, the CDR3 reads TGTGCCAGCAGTTTAGTCTCGGGACTAGCAAACAATGAGCAGTTCTTC.